These 25 T cell receptor beta chains were sequenced from one sample in a study of T cells in Graves' hyperthyroidism and ophthalmopathy (dated by TCRdb to between 2018 and 2021). Receptor libraries were prepared by multiplex PCR. The data were produced on an Illumina HiSeq 2000. The TCR beta CDR3 regions were amplified from the RNA transcripts. The first round of RT-PCR for the TCR CDR3 was performed with the HTBI primer set and the Qiagen OneStep RT-PCR kit. TCRdb reprocessed the public reads (quality trimming at Q25 with fastp, clone calling with MiXCR) and kept in-frame beta chains. Rows with a matching CDR3 protein are joined into one entry that keeps the most common DNA and genes. This sample is represented by around 340,000 distinct CDR3 sequences; about 20% of them were singletons. The top ten clones comprise under 55% of the sample. Sequenced input: blood. The source of these receptors is a woman between 45 and 60 years old with Graves' hyperthyroidism.

This clonotype has a handful of counts. V usage is TRBV20-1 and J usage is TRBJ2-7; 10 nucleotides line up with TRBD2. From germline, CDR1 is DFQATT and CDR2 SNEGSKA (reference sequence). V lost 4 bases to trimming and J lost 1 base; unmatched junction nucleotides: 7. The CDR3 spans 15 residues. The CDR3 here is CSAKSPSGSSYEQYF. Here the CDR3 DNA reads TGCAGTGCTAAAAGCCCTAGCGGGAGTTCCTACGAGCAGTACTTC.

The rearrangement joins TRBV10-3 to TRBJ1-2; tentatively, D is TRBD1 (5 bases). The CDR3 extends over 13 amino acids. The V end was cut by 3 bases, the J end by 5 bases, with 10 bases between. Germline assignment: CDR1 ENHRY and CDR2 SYGVKD. CDR3 coding DNA: TGTGCCATCAGTGATCCAGACAGTTATGGCTACACCTTC. It encodes CAISDPDSYGYTF.

This clonotype occurred a few times. J is TRBJ1-1 and V is TRBV2; a possible D gene is TRBD1 (6 bases). Germline V gene sequence: CDR1 SNHLY, CDR2 FYNNEI. This CDR3 has 12 amino acids. V lost 6 bases, J lost 6 bases, and 11 bases lay in between. CDR3 amino acids: CASSRQDSEAFF. In DNA form, the CDR3 reads TGTGCCAGCAGCCGACAGGACTCTGAAGCTTTCTTT.

This clonotype was counted between two and nine times. The J gene is TRBJ2-1, the V gene TRBV11-2, with D possibly TRBD1 on 6 matching bases. The CDR3 has 18 amino acids. CDR1 is SGHAT and CDR2 is FQNNGV in the germline V gene. Trimming removed 7 bases at V and 3 bases at J, with 25 bases between. The chain's CDR3 is CASTRRQGFVSVYNEQFF. CDR3 in DNA: TGTGCCAGCACCCGAAGGCAGGGGTTCGTGTCGGTCTACAATGAGCAGTTCTTC.

Ten or more counts support this clonotype. The V call is TRBV7-3, the J call TRBJ2-4; possibly TRBD2 for D (5 bases). V lost 5 bases to trimming and J lost 3 bases, with 20 bases between them. CDR1 is SGHTA and CDR2 is FQGTGA in the germline V gene. This CDR3 region has 17 residues. CDR3 loop: CASSPPRGRPYKNIQYF. CDR3 bases: TGTGCCAGCAGCCCCCCCCGGGGTAGGCCGTACAAAAACATTCAGTACTTC.

At least ten counts were recorded for this clonotype. The chain recombines TRBV6-1 with TRBJ2-7, with 8 positions matching TRBD1. V was clipped by 4 bases and J by 1 base; unmatched bases: 6. Germline V lookup: CDR1 MNHNS, CDR2 SASEGT. This CDR3 has 15 amino acids. CDR3 coding DNA: TGTGCCAGCAGTGTAGGGACAGGTTCTTCCTACGAGCAGTACTTC. This gives the protein CASSVGTGSSYEQYF.

This clonotype was recorded many times. The chain is built from TRBV18 and TRBJ1-1; 8 bases agree with TRBD1. CDR1 KGHSH and CDR2 LQKENI come from the germline V gene. The CDR3 sequence is 13 residues long. Unmatched junction bases numbered 8, after V lost 11 bases and J lost 3 bases. The CDR3 sequence: CAGTQGEDTEAFF. In DNA form, the CDR3 reads TGTGCCGGAACACAGGGGGAGGACACTGAAGCTTTCTTT.

In its sample, this clonotype was seen a few times. The chain carries TRBV7-9 and TRBJ2-5; TRBD2 aligns across 14 bases. J lost 5 bases, V lost 5 bases, and 4 bases had no gene match. The germline V gene encodes CDR1 SEHNR and CDR2 FQNEAQ (reference sequence). The CDR3 runs to 15 residues. The CDR3 protein is CASSTRLAGGETQYF. The CDR3 bases are TGTGCCAGCAGCACGAGACTAGCGGGGGGGGAGACCCAGTACTTC.

The sample holds many counts of this clonotype. V and J are TRBV6-1 and TRBJ2-3; D remains unclear. The ends were cut back, 5 bases at V and 8 bases at J, with 14 bases in the middle. CDR1 MNHNS and CDR2 SASEGT come from the germline V gene. The CDR3 runs to 13 residues. The CDR3 is CASSNKDPSTQYF. The CDR3 DNA sequence: TGTGCCAGCAGTAATAAAGACCCCAGTACGCAGTATTTT.

This clonotype was recorded many times. This chain uses TRBV2 with TRBJ2-5; D uncertain. This CDR3 is 17 amino acids long. Germline-derived CDR1 and CDR2 are SNHLY and FYNNEI. Trimming took 1 base from V and 5 from J, leaving 20 bases between them. CDR3 nucleotide sequence: TGTGCCAGCAGTGAAGATAGGGCCAGTCCCTCACGGGAGACCCAGTACTTC. This sequence encodes CASSEDRASPSRETQYF.

The chain uses TRBV7-9 and TRBJ1-4; D call uncertain. Per the germline V gene, CDR1 is SEHNR and CDR2 is FQNEAQ (reference sequence). The CDR3 is 15 amino acids. The ends were cut back, 1 base at V and 3 bases at J, with 9 bases in the middle. Written as DNA, the CDR3 is TGTGCCAGCAGCTTAGAGGAGTACTCTAATGAAAAACTGTTTTTT. This translates into CASSLEEYSNEKLFF.

CDR3 bases: TGTGCCAGCAGGGCACCGTCAGGCTACACCTTC. As protein: CASRAPSGYTF. This chain links TRBV2 with TRBJ1-2; no reliable D call. Trimming cost V 6 bases and J 8 bases, with 10 bases left between them. This CDR3 spans 11 amino acids. The germline gives CDR1 SNHLY, CDR2 FYNNEI.

This clonotype showed up just a few times. The CDR3 loop is CASRLGTVQEKLFF. CDR3 sequence (DNA): TGTGCCAGCAGACTAGGGACAGTTCAAGAAAAACTGTTTTTT. The chain combines TRBV6-1 with TRBJ1-4; TRBD1 agrees at 7 bases. CDR1 and CDR2 (germline): MNHNS, SASEGT. V gave up 6 bases and J gave up 8 bases; unmatched junction bases: 9. The CDR3 runs 14 residues.

This clonotype was seen many times. V is TRBV20-1 and J is TRBJ1-1; no reliable D call. The CDR3 length is 10 residues. Germline V gene data show CDR1 as DFQATT and CDR2 as SNEGSKA (reference sequence). The CDR3 nucleotides read TGCAGCGCGGTCGGAACTGAAGCTTTCTTT. It translates to CSAVGTEAFF.

The chain couples TRBV6-1 to TRBJ2-5, with 10 bases that match TRBD1. CDR1 and CDR2 from the germline V gene are MNHNS and SASEGT. J lost 5 bases, V lost 6 bases, and 6 bases had no gene match. CDR3 length equals 14 residues. The CDR3 DNA follows: TGTGCCAGCAGGCGGACAGGGGGGGTGGAGACCCAGTACTTC. Translating it yields CASRRTGGVETQYF.

This clonotype was seen more than once but under ten times. This sequence joins TRBV30 and TRBJ1-4; 9 bases agree with TRBD1. The V gene's germline CDR1 is GTSNPN and CDR2 SVGIG (reference sequence). Trimming at V came to 2 bases and at J to 8 bases, leaving 6 bases not matched to a gene. The CDR3 extends over 14 amino acids. The CDR3 loop is CAWSKTGGKEKLFF. CDR3 DNA sequence: TGTGCCTGGAGTAAGACAGGGGGGAAGGAAAAACTGTTTTTT. Looking up the rest from reference TRBV30 and TRBJ1-4 gives the full variable domain: SQTIHQWPATLVQPVGSPLSLECTVEGTSNPNLYWYRQAAGRGLQLLFYSVGIGQISSEVPQNLSASRPQDRQFILSSKKLLLSDSGFYLCAWSKTGGKEKLFFGSGTQLSVL.

This clonotype was seen a few times. The rearrangement links TRBV15 to TRBJ2-3, with 7 bases identical to TRBD2. The trim removed 3 bases at V and 8 bases at J, leaving 14 bases unmatched. Germline CDR1 LNHNV, CDR2 YYDKDF (reference sequence). The CDR3 covers 16 residues. The CDR3 loop is CATSSPLRRERGTQYF. In DNA, the CDR3 is TGTGCCACCAGCAGCCCCCTTCGGCGGGAGCGAGGTACGCAGTATTTT.

This clonotype was observed a few times. The chain employs TRBV2 and TRBJ2-5; 9 bases are a match to TRBD2. V was pared by 2 bases and J by 9 bases, with 13 bases of the junction left unmatched. CDR3 length equals 16 residues. In germline, CDR1 is SNHLY, CDR2 FYNNEI. CDR3 loop: CASSELGTSTLWAQYF. CDR3 bases: TGTGCCAGCAGTGAATTGGGGACTAGCACCTTATGGGCCCAGTACTTC.

This clonotype was observed at least ten times. This rearrangement joins TRBV6-6 to TRBJ1-4, with 7 nucleotides matching TRBD1. Trimming removed 2 bases from V and 8 bases from J; junction bases left unmatched: 5. Looked up from germline, CDR1 is MNHNY and CDR2 is SVGAGI (reference sequence). There are 14 residues in the CDR3. CDR3 nucleotides: TGTGCCAGCAGTTACAGGGGGCAAGAAGAAAAACTGTTTTTT. Translation: CASSYRGQEEKLFF.

This clonotype was picked up a small number of times. In nucleotides, the CDR3 is TGTGCCAGCAGTGACTCAGGGGGACAGACGGCCACTGAAGCTTTCTTT. Its protein product is CASSDSGGQTATEAFF. The genes are TRBV6-4 and TRBJ1-1, with TRBD1 identical over 7 bases. The germline gives CDR1 MRHNA, CDR2 SNTAGT. The V and J ends lost 0 bases and 4 bases, in that order; junction bases with no gene match: 8. The CDR3 has 16 amino acids.

The CDR3 here is CASSPPAASYEQYF. In nucleotides, the CDR3 is TGTGCCAGCAGTCCCCCGGCGGCTTCCTACGAGCAGTACTTC. The gene calls are TRBV28 and TRBJ2-7; D not certain. Trimming pared 5 bases from V and 1 base from J, leaving 12 bases between. The CDR3 runs to 14 residues. Germline CDR1 is MDHEN and CDR2 is SYDVKM.

This clonotype was observed at least ten times. This chain joins TRBV20-1 and TRBJ2-5, with 7 bases matching TRBD2. The V segment lost 3 bases and the J segment 4 bases; nucleotides outside the gene matches: 11. The CDR3 loop spans 15 amino acids. Germline CDR1 is DFQATT and CDR2 is SNEGSKA (reference sequence). CDR3 DNA: TGCAGTGCTAGTCCATTACCTGGGGGGGGAGAGACCCAGTACTTC. This sequence encodes CSASPLPGGGETQYF.

This clonotype was counted only a few times. This chain uses TRBV18 with TRBJ1-3; D remains ambiguous. V shed 10 bases and J shed 0 bases, with 19 bases lying between them. Germline V gene lookup returns CDR1 KGHSH and CDR2 LQKENI. This CDR3 has 16 amino acids. In nucleotides, the CDR3 is TGTGCCACCCATGGCCAGGACGACTACTCTGGAAACACCATATATTTT. Residues: CATHGQDDYSGNTIYF.

Worth noting for this clonotype: This may stem from a read error, because a much larger clone lies one nucleotide away. The CDR3 nucleotides are TGCGCCAGCAGCTTGCCGACTCCAACCCATGAGCAGTACTTC. This sequence encodes CASSLPTPTHEQYF. This chain joins TRBV5-1 and TRBJ2-7; D not resolved. The germline V gene has CDR1 SGHRS and CDR2 YFSETQ. The CDR3 runs to 14 residues. V dropped 1 base and J dropped 7 bases, with 15 bases sitting between them.

This clonotype was detected only a few times. In DNA form, the CDR3 reads TGTGCCAGCAGTTTCATACAGGGGGCTCGGAACACTGAAGCTTTCTTT. Its protein is CASSFIQGARNTEAFF. The J gene is TRBJ1-1, the V gene TRBV12-3 or TRBV12-4, with TRBD1 matching 9 bases. Unmatched junction bases numbered 6, after V lost 3 bases and J lost 1 base. The CDR3 contains 16 residues.